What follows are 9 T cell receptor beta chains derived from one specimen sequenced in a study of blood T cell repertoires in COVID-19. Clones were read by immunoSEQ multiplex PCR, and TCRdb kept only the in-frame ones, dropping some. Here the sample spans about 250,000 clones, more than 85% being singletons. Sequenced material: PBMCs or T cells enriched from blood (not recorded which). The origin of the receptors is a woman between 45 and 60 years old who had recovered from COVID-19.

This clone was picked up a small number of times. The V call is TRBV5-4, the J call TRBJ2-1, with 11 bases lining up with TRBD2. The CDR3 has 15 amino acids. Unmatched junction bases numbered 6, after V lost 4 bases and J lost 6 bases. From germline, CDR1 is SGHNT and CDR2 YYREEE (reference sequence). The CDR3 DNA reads TGTGCCAGCAGCCCCGGGACTAGCGGAAGCAATGAGCAGTTCTTC. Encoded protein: CASSPGTSGSNEQFF.

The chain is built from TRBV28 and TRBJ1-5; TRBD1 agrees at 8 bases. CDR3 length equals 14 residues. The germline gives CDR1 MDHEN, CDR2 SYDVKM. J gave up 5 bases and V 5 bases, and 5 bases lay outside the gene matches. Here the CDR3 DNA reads TGTGCCAGCAGTCGTGGACAGGGAGATCAGCCCCAGCATTTT. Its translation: CASSRGQGDQPQHF.

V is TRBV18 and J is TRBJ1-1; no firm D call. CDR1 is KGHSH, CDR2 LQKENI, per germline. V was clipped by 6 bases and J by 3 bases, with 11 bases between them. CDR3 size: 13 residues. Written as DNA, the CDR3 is TGTGCCAGCTCGGTCGGTCAGGACACTGAAGCTTTCTTT. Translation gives CASSVGQDTEAFF.

CDR3 DNA sequence: TGTGCCAGTAGGACTACAGGGGGAAGAGGCTACACCTTC. Its translation: CASRTTGGRGYTF. This chain uses TRBV19 with TRBJ1-2; 8 bases match TRBD1. The CDR3 is made up of 13 amino acids. Looked up from germline, CDR1 is LNHDA and CDR2 is SQIVND (reference sequence). The V and J ends lost 6 bases and 8 bases, in that order; junction bases with no gene match: 8.

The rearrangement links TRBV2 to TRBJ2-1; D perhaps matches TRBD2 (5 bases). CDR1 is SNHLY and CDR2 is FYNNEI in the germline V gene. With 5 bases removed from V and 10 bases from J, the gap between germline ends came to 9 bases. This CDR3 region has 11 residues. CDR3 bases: TGTGCCAGCAGTTTCGGAGGCGAGCAGTTCTTC. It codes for CASSFGGEQFF. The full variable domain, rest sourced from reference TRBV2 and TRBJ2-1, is EPEVTQTPSHQVTQMGQEVILRCVPISNHLYFYWYRQILGQKVEFLVSFYNNEISEKSEIFDDQFSVERPDGSNFTLKIRSTKLEDSAMYFCASSFGGEQFFGPGTRLTVL.

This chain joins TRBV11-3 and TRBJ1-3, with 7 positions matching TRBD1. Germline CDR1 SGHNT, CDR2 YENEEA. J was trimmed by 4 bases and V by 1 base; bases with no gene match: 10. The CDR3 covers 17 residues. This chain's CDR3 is CASSLGWDRTSGNTIYF. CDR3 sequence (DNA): TGTGCCAGCAGCTTAGGATGGGACAGAACTTCGGGAAACACCATATATTTT.

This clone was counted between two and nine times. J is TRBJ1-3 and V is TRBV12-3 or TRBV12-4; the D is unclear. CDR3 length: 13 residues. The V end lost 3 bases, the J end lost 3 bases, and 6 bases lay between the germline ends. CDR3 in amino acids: CASSFEDGNTIYF. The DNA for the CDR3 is TGTGCCAGCAGTTTCGAGGATGGAAACACCATATATTTT.

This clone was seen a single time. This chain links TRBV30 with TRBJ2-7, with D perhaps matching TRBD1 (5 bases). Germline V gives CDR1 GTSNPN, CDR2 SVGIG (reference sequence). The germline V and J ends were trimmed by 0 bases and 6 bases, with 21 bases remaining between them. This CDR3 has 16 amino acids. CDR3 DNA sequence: TGTGCCTGGAGTGTATTTGGACAAACCTTTACGTTCGAGCAGTACTTC. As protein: CAWSVFGQTFTFEQYF.

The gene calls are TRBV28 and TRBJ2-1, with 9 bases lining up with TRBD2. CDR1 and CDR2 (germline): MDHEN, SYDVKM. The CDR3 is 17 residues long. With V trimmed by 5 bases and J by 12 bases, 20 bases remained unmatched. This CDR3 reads CASSPQAIGLATSRQFF. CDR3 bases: TGTGCCAGCAGTCCACAAGCAATCGGACTAGCGACCTCCAGGCAGTTCTTC. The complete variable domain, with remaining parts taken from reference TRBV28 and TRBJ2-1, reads DVKVTQSSRYLVKRTGEKVFLECVQDMDHENMFWYRQDPGLGLRLIYFSYDVKMKEKGDIPEGYSVSREKKERFSLILESASTNQTSMYLCASSPQAIGLATSRQFFGPGTRLTVL.